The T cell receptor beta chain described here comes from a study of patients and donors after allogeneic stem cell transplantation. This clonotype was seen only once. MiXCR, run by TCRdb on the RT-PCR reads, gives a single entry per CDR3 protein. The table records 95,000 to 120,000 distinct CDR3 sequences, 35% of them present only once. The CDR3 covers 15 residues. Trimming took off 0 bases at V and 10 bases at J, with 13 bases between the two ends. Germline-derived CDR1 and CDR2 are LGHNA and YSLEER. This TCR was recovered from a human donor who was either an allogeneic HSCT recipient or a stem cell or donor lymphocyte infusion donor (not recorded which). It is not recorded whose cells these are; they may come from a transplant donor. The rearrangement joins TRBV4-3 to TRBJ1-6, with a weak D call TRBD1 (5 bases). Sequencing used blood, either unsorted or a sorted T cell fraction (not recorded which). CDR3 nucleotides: TGCGCCAGCAGCCAAGAGCGTGGGGCGCGGTCACCCCTCCACTTT. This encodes CASSQERGARSPLHF.